Listed here are 23 T cell receptor beta chains from one sample, sequenced in a study of T cells in Graves' hyperthyroidism and ophthalmopathy. Amplified TCR beta CDR3 regions came from RNA transcripts. Carried out on the TCR CDR3, a first-round RT-PCR used the HTBI primer set. Using its own MiXCR run on the multiplex PCR reads, TCRdb lists one record per CDR3 protein. This table holds fewer than 350,000 distinct CDR3 sequences, around a sixth found once. Material for sequencing was blood. The receptors were sampled from a woman in her fifties or sixties with Graves' hyperthyroidism.

This clonotype came up a few times. The V gene is TRBV9, the J gene TRBJ1-1, with D uncertain. The CDR3 is made up of 13 amino acids. V lost 3 bases and J lost 4, with 10 bases in between. Per germline, CDR1 SGDLS and CDR2 YYNGEE. In DNA, the CDR3 is TGTGCCAGCAGCGCCAGAGTTAGCACTGAAGCTTTCTTT. This translates into CASSARVSTEAFF. Full variable domain (missing parts from reference TRBV9 and TRBJ1-1): DSGVTQTPKHLITATGQRVTLRCSPRSGDLSVYWYQQSLDQGLQFLIQYYNGEERAKGNILERFSAQQFPDLHSELNLSSLELGDSALYFCASSARVSTEAFFGQGTRLTVV.

As to this clonotype: With a much larger clone just one base away, this may be a read error. CDR3 coding DNA: TGCAGTGCTAGGAGCAGTGCGGGTGGTACAGATACGCAGTATTTT. Protein product: CSARSSAGGTDTQYF. The chain is built from TRBV20-1 and TRBJ2-3; the D gene is possibly TRBD2 (5 bases). Germline CDR1 reads DFQATT; CDR2 reads SNEGSKA (reference sequence). Deletions cut 3 bases from V and 3 bases from J, with 16 bases between. CDR3 size: 15 residues.

This clonotype was recorded many times. The chain recombines TRBV7-3 with TRBJ2-1, with D hard to call. V was pared by 2 bases and J by 5 bases, with 7 bases between. CDR1 SGHTA and CDR2 FQGTGA come from the germline V gene. The CDR3 runs to 13 residues. This CDR3 reads CASSLQVDNEQFF. The DNA of the CDR3 is TGTGCCAGCAGCTTACAAGTGGACAATGAGCAGTTCTTC.

This clonotype occurred a few times. The chain carries TRBV30 and TRBJ2-5, with D unclear. Germline-derived CDR1 and CDR2 are GTSNPN and SVGIG (reference sequence). V lost 4 bases and J 2 bases, leaving 14 bases between the germline ends. The CDR3 consists of 14 residues. The CDR3 reads CAWNVNPAQETQYF. DNA for the CDR3: TGTGCCTGGAATGTTAACCCAGCACAAGAGACCCAGTACTTC.

This clonotype has just one count. The chain is built from TRBV10-3 and TRBJ2-3; 13 nucleotides line up with TRBD2. With 5 bases clipped from V and 0 bases from J, the junction kept 5 bases outside the gene matches. Per germline, CDR1 ENHRY and CDR2 SYGVKD. This CDR3 has 17 residues. This CDR3 is CAISPGTSGESTDTQYF. The CDR3 DNA reads as TGTGCCATCAGTCCCGGGACTAGCGGGGAAAGCACAGATACGCAGTATTTT.

This clonotype was seen at least ten times. The chain has TRBV10-3 and TRBJ2-7; TRBD2 might be the D (6 bases). Germline V lookup: CDR1 ENHRY, CDR2 SYGVKD. V dropped 3 bases and J dropped 6 bases, with 9 bases sitting between them. CDR3 size: 12 residues. The CDR3 bases are TGTGCCATCAGTGAACGGGGAGGCGAGCAGTACGTC. Translating it yields CAISERGGEQYV.

This clonotype ranks as medium-sized. The chain carries TRBV11-2 and TRBJ2-5; 10 nucleotides match TRBD1. Trimming cost V 5 bases and J 4 bases; bases outside gene matches: 13. Germline V lookup: CDR1 SGHAT, CDR2 FQNNGV. The CDR3 extends over 17 amino acids. CDR3 amino acids: CASSPPGTGVGRETQYF. The CDR3 DNA reads TGTGCCAGCAGCCCACCTGGGACAGGGGTCGGTAGAGAGACCCAGTACTTC.

This clonotype was observed many times. The chain links TRBV3-1 to TRBJ1-4; a weak D match, TRBD1 (6 bases). The V end was cut by 1 base, the J end by 2 bases, with 11 bases between. This CDR3 has 16 amino acids. Germline V gene sequence: CDR1 LGHDT, CDR2 YNNKEL (reference sequence). This CDR3 is CASSQVGQGTNEKLFF. CDR3 nucleotides: TGTGCCAGCAGCCAAGTTGGTCAGGGGACTAATGAAAAACTGTTTTTT.

The chain recombines TRBV29-1 with TRBJ1-6; no clear D. The CDR3 is 13 amino acids. The V gene lost 4 bases and the J gene lost 10 bases, with 14 bases spanning the gap. Germline-derived CDR1 and CDR2 are SQVTM and ANQGSEA. CDR3 loop: CSVGAGINSPLHF. The CDR3 DNA is TGCAGCGTTGGCGCGGGAATTAACTCACCCCTCCACTTT.

This clonotype has a handful of counts. The V call is TRBV18, the J call TRBJ1-6; D gene uncertain. This CDR3 comprises 18 residues. Germline V gene lookup returns CDR1 KGHSH and CDR2 LQKENI. Trimming cost V 3 bases and J 4 bases, with 19 bases left between them. The CDR3 here is CASSPNRPHPFYNSPLHF. The CDR3 nucleotides are TGTGCCAGCTCACCTAACCGACCCCATCCGTTTTATAATTCACCCCTCCACTTT.

This clonotype has a handful of counts. The chain is built from TRBV20-1 and TRBJ1-6; 10 bases line up with TRBD1. Germline-derived CDR1 and CDR2 are DFQATT and SNEGSKA (reference sequence). The CDR3 extends over 16 amino acids. With 0 bases clipped from V and 14 bases from J, the junction kept 13 bases outside the gene matches. The CDR3 region is CSARDRQGALPISLHF. The CDR3 DNA reads as TGCAGTGCTAGAGACCGACAGGGGGCCCTTCCGATATCCCTCCACTTT.

This clonotype was recorded many times. The J gene is TRBJ2-1, the V gene TRBV5-1; 12 bases fit TRBD2. Germline values: CDR1 SGHRS, CDR2 YFSETQ. The junction had 5 bases not matched to a gene; V was cut back by 1 base and J by 9 bases. The CDR3 is 15 residues long. CDR3 region: CASSLLTSGRLEQFF. The CDR3 bases are TGCGCCAGCAGCTTGTTGACTAGCGGGAGACTTGAGCAGTTCTTC.

V gene TRBV29-1 combines with J gene TRBJ2-5; possible D gene TRBD1, 6 bases. Germline V gives CDR1 SQVTM, CDR2 ANQGSEA. The CDR3 loop spans 12 amino acids. Between the trimmed V and J ends, which lost 6 bases and 4 bases, there was a span of 12 bases. CDR3 region: CSVVTGLETQYF. In DNA form, the CDR3 reads TGCAGCGTCGTTACAGGGTTAGAGACCCAGTACTTC.

The sample holds many counts of this clonotype. The genes are TRBV2 and TRBJ1-1, with a tentative D call TRBD1 (6 bases). Germline lookup yields CDR1 SNHLY and CDR2 FYNNEI. The CDR3 contains 13 residues. Trimming cost V 4 bases and J 9 bases, with 15 bases left between them. This chain's CDR3 is CASSAGGGGKAFF. CDR3 coding DNA: TGTGCCAGCAGTGCTGGAGGGGGGGGCAAAGCTTTCTTT.

This chain links TRBV20-1 with TRBJ2-3, with TRBD2 identical over 11 bases. The CDR3 has 14 residues. Germline loops: CDR1 DFQATT, CDR2 SNEGSKA (reference sequence). The V gene end was trimmed by 6 bases and the J gene end by 6 bases; junction bases not matched to a gene: 8. The CDR3 region has the DNA TGCAGTGCAGCTACTAGCGGGGGTGGTGATACGCAGTATTTT. It encodes CSAATSGGGDTQYF.

This clonotype has a count of ten or more. The V and J genes are TRBV28 and TRBJ2-7; no reliable D call. This CDR3 region has 13 residues. V gave up 5 bases and J gave up 2 bases, with 10 bases separating them. Germline V gives CDR1 MDHEN, CDR2 SYDVKM. The CDR3 is CASSMDVAYEQYF. CDR3 coding DNA: TGTGCCAGCAGTATGGACGTAGCCTACGAGCAGTACTTC.

The rearrangement joins TRBV27 to TRBJ2-2; D is undetermined. Trimming took 0 bases from V and 6 from J, leaving 5 bases between them. CDR1 is MNHEY and CDR2 is SMNVEV in the germline V gene (reference sequence). The CDR3 consists of 13 residues. DNA for the CDR3: TGTGCCAGCAGTTTATCACCGTCCGGGGAGCTGTTTTTT. This gives the protein CASSLSPSGELFF.

This clonotype came up many times. This chain uses TRBV28 with TRBJ2-7; 10 bases are shared with TRBD1. Unmatched junction bases numbered 7, after V lost 6 bases and J lost 2 bases. CDR3 length: 15 residues. CDR1 is MDHEN and CDR2 is SYDVKM in the germline V gene. CDR3 nucleotide sequence: TGTGCCAGCAGCCGCGACAGGGGGCTTGCCTACGAGCAGTACTTC. The encoded protein is CASSRDRGLAYEQYF.

The count of this clonotype is one. A much larger clone differs from this one at a single base, so this may be a read error. The CDR3 sequence: CASGGRGDSNQPQHF. CDR3 nucleotides: TGTGCCAGCGGTGGAAGAGGGGATAGCAATCAGCCCCAGCATTTT. J is TRBJ1-5 and V is TRBV6-1, with TRBD1 as a possible D gene (5 bases). Germline V gene lookup returns CDR1 MNHNS and CDR2 SASEGT. The CDR3 covers 15 residues. Trimming pared 8 bases from V and 0 bases from J, leaving 14 bases between.

The CDR3 nucleotides read TGTGCCAGCACCAGGGCCCATCGGGACTATGGCTACACCTTC. Amino acid sequence: CASTRAHRDYGYTF. The chain carries TRBV6-1 and TRBJ1-2; weak D call: TRBD1 (5 bases). Germline loops: CDR1 MNHNS, CDR2 SASEGT. V shed 7 bases and J shed 3 bases, with 15 bases lying between them. The CDR3 loop spans 14 amino acids.

This clonotype was picked up one time. Relative to the germline gene, one junction end is altered; a read error may explain this. The chain has TRBV4-1 and TRBJ2-7; tentative D call: TRBD2 (5 bases). Per the germline V gene, CDR1 is MGHRA and CDR2 is YSYEKL. The CDR3 consists of 13 residues. The CDR3 DNA reads TGCGCCAGCAGCTCTGGGAGCTCCTACGAGCGGTACTTC. Encoded protein: CASSSGSSYERYF.

This rearrangement joins TRBV7-3 to TRBJ2-2, with D unresolved. Germline lookup yields CDR1 SGHTA and CDR2 FQGTGA. CDR3 length equals 14 residues. The V and J ends lost 5 bases and 5 bases respectively, with 12 bases between them. CDR3 residues: CASSPPDLTGELFF. CDR3 nucleotide sequence: TGTGCCAGCAGCCCACCAGACCTAACCGGGGAGCTGTTTTTT.

In its sample, this clonotype was seen many times. The chain has TRBV3-1 and TRBJ2-1; 10 nucleotides agree with TRBD2. After removal of 0 bases from V and 9 bases from J, the junction contained 5 bases not matched to a gene. The V gene's germline CDR1 is LGHDT and CDR2 YNNKEL (reference sequence). This CDR3 has 15 amino acids. The CDR3: CASSQDSLAGVEQFF. CDR3 DNA: TGTGCCAGCAGCCAAGATTCGCTAGCGGGGGTTGAGCAGTTCTTC.